These 10 T cell receptor beta chains originate from one sample sequenced in a study of cytomegalovirus exposure and HLA in healthy donors. PCR used 60 Vbeta primers and 13 Jbeta primers. Data came from immunoSEQ multiplex PCR; TCRdb stores just in-frame clones and leaves some out. Seen here are roughly 150,000 clones, around 84% observed once, and the top ten hold 8.5%. What was sequenced was PBMCs. The receptors stem from a male donor in good health and CMV-seropositive.

V is TRBV4-1 and J is TRBJ2-5; 8 nucleotides match TRBD2. Near its end, the DNA agrees better with TRBJ2-7, so the J call may be wrong. The CDR3 loop spans 16 amino acids. Germline loops: CDR1 MGHRA, CDR2 YSYEKL. In DNA, the CDR3 is TGCGCCAGCAGCCAAGATTCGGGGGGGCTTTACTACGAGCAGTACTTC. It codes for CASSQDSGGLYYEQYF.

This clone has a handful of counts. This rearrangement joins TRBV5-6 to TRBJ2-7, with a weak D call TRBD1 (7 bases). CDR3 size: 15 residues. The germline CDR1 and CDR2 sequences are SGHDT and YYEEEE. Trimming stripped 5 bases from V and 9 bases from J, with 24 bases between. The CDR3 coding sequence is TGTGCCAGCAGACGGGGGACAGAGCCCTTGGTGGGGCAGTACTTC. Its protein is CASRRGTEPLVGQYF.

This chain joins TRBV28 and TRBJ2-5, with D maybe TRBD2 (5 bases). The germline gives CDR1 MDHEN, CDR2 SYDVKM. The CDR3 has 17 amino acids. V was shortened by 3 bases and J by 5 bases, with 22 bases between the two germline ends. The DNA for the CDR3 is TGTGCCAGCAGTTTCGGGATGGGCGTGAGTCTAGGGGAGACCCAGTACTTC. Translating it yields CASSFGMGVSLGETQYF. The variable domain in full, completed from reference TRBV28 and TRBJ2-5, reads DVKVTQSSRYLVKRTGEKVFLECVQDMDHENMFWYRQDPGLGLRLIYFSYDVKMKEKGDIPEGYSVSREKKERFSLILESASTNQTSMYLCASSFGMGVSLGETQYFGPGTRLLVL.

This chain connects TRBV21-1 to TRBJ1-2; the D call TRBD1 from the table was never checked on the DNA. TRBV21-1 corresponds to a pseudogene. The CDR3 runs 13 residues. The DNA of the CDR3 is TGTGCCAGCAGCAATGCAGGGCCCTATGGCTACACCTTC. This sequence encodes CASSNAGPYGYTF.

The chain is built from TRBV11-2 and TRBJ1-2, with a weak D call TRBD1 (5 bases). CDR1 is SGHAT, CDR2 FQNNGV, per germline. This CDR3 comprises 15 residues. V lost 4 bases and J 4 bases, leaving 16 bases between the germline ends. This CDR3 reads CASSSPVREPYGYTF. The CDR3 nucleotides read TGTGCCAGCAGCTCCCCAGTCAGGGAACCCTATGGCTACACCTTC.

The gene calls are TRBV5-1 and TRBJ2-3; 16 bases line up with TRBD2. Germline CDR1 is SGHRS and CDR2 is YFSETQ. CDR3 length: 20 amino acids. V shed 1 base and J 3 bases; nucleotides not matched to a gene: 11. The CDR3 here is CASSLLNPGLAGGPTDTQYF. The CDR3 region has the DNA TGCGCCAGCAGCTTGCTAAACCCGGGACTAGCGGGGGGGCCGACAGATACGCAGTATTTT.

V is TRBV5-1 and J is TRBJ1-2, with D possibly TRBD1 on 5 matching bases. The CDR3 is made up of 14 amino acids. CDR1 and CDR2 (germline): SGHRS, YFSETQ. Trimming removed 4 bases from V and 2 bases from J, with 12 bases in between. CDR3 coding DNA: TGCGCCAGCAGCGTTGAGCAGGGCAACTATGGCTACACCTTC. This encodes CASSVEQGNYGYTF.

The chain combines TRBV16 with TRBJ2-7, with 8 nucleotides matching TRBD2. The CDR3 covers 16 residues. Germline loops: CDR1 KGHSY, CDR2 FQNENV. V shed 2 bases, J shed 0 bases, and the junction held 6 bases outside the gene matches. CDR3 in amino acids: CASSQISGDSSYEQYF. In DNA form, the CDR3 reads TGTGCCAGCAGCCAAATTAGCGGGGATTCCTCCTACGAGCAGTACTTC.

The V and J genes are TRBV7-2 and TRBJ2-3, with TRBD2 matching over 7 bases. V shed 1 base, J shed 4 bases, and the junction held 14 bases outside the gene matches. The CDR3 sequence is 18 residues long. In germline, CDR1 is SGHTA, CDR2 FQGNSA. CDR3 loop: CASSLGIVAGLTPDTQYF. For the CDR3, the DNA is TGTGCCAGCAGCTTAGGAATTGTAGCGGGTTTGACCCCAGATACGCAGTATTTT. The full variable domain, in which reference TRBV7-2 and TRBJ2-3 provide the parts outside the CDR3, is GAGVSQSPSNKVTEKGKDVELRCDPISGHTALYWYRQSLGQGLEFLIYFQGNSAPDKSGLPSDRFSAERTGGSVSTLTIQRTQQEDSAVYLCASSLGIVAGLTPDTQYFGPGTRLTVL.

The gene calls are TRBV30 and TRBJ2-2; D is unresolved. Trimming left V 2 bases short and J 4 bases short, with 8 bases between. From germline, CDR1 is GTSNPN and CDR2 SVGIG (reference sequence). This CDR3 contains 13 residues. CDR3 in amino acids: CAWSPRSTGELFF. CDR3 bases: TGTGCCTGGAGTCCTAGATCCACCGGGGAGCTGTTTTTT. The complete variable domain, with remaining parts taken from reference TRBV30 and TRBJ2-2, reads SQTIHQWPATLVQPVGSPLSLECTVEGTSNPNLYWYRQAAGRGLQLLFYSVGIGQISSEVPQNLSASRPQDRQFILSSKKLLLSDSGFYLCAWSPRSTGELFFGEGSRLTVL.